These 16 T cell receptor beta chains came from one sample sequenced in a study of tissue T cells after allogeneic stem cell transplantation (dated by TCRdb to 2022 to 2024). To prepare the library, the immunoSEQ multiplex PCR assay was applied. TCRdb carries this immuneACCESS record with in-frame sequences only. Its versions omit some clonotypes, under half of them owing to an unresolved V gene in the studies checked, with the rest unexplained. This sample is represented by 9,500 to 15,000 clones; roughly 70% of them were singletons. The ten most abundant clones make up about an eighth of the sample. The time point label corresponds to: human tissue collected at research (rapid) autopsy. The sequencing here drew on tissue from the right colon, taken at autopsy. The receptors stem from a woman aged 18-50 years with breast cancer.

On this clone: The sample has other DNA sequences that encode this CDR3 too. The V call is TRBV7-2, the J call TRBJ2-5; D possibly corresponds to TRBD1 (5 bases). V gave up 1 base and J gave up 5 bases, with 8 bases separating them. The CDR3 is 13 amino acids. Germline CDR1 is SGHTA and CDR2 is FQGNSA. In nucleotides, the CDR3 is TGTGCCAGCAGCTTAGACAGGTCGGAGACCCAGTACTTC. This translates into CASSLDRSETQYF.

This sequence joins TRBV7-3 and TRBJ2-1; 10 bases are a match to TRBD2. The CDR3 has 14 amino acids. CDR1 is SGHTA and CDR2 is FQGTGA in the germline V gene. The trim removed 2 bases at V and 9 bases at J, leaving 4 bases unmatched. CDR3 coding DNA: TGTGCCAGCAGCTTACAGCGGGAGGGGGGTGAGCAGTTCTTC. It specifies CASSLQREGGEQFF. The full variable domain, in which reference TRBV7-3 and TRBJ2-1 provide the parts outside the CDR3, is GAGVSQTPSNKVTEKGKYVELRCDPISGHTALYWYRQSLGQGPEFLIYFQGTGAADDSGLPNDRFFAVRPEGSVSTLKIQRTERGDSAVYLCASSLQREGGEQFFGPGTRLTVL.

By share, this clone counts as large (0.1 to 1%). The chain carries TRBV7-3 and TRBJ2-2; 11 nucleotides agree with TRBD2. V lost 5 bases, J lost 7 bases, and 12 bases stayed unmatched. CDR1 is SGHTA, CDR2 FQGTGA, per germline. The CDR3 spans 17 residues. The CDR3 DNA follows: TGTGCCAGCAGCCTGACCCTACTAGCGGGAGAGGGCGGGGAGCTGTTTTTT. This codes for CASSLTLLAGEGGELFF.

The genes are TRBV10-3 and TRBJ2-7, with 10 bases identical to TRBD2. The V gene end was trimmed by 6 bases and the J gene end by 5 bases; junction bases not matched to a gene: 10. Per the germline V gene, CDR1 is ENHRY and CDR2 is SYGVKD. This CDR3 region has 15 residues. The CDR3 DNA reads as TGTGCCATCAGAGCCTCGGGGAGCGGGAGGGACGAGCAGTACTTC. This encodes CAIRASGSGRDEQYF.

The chain recombines TRBV6-6 with TRBJ2-3; weak D call: TRBD2 (5 bases). Germline CDR1 and CDR2: MNHNY and SVGAGI (reference sequence). The V end lost 5 bases, the J end lost 0 bases, and 18 bases lay between the germline ends. The CDR3 extends over 17 amino acids. The CDR3 DNA reads as TGTGCCAGCAGTCCTACTGGAGCGGTCTTAAGCACAGATACGCAGTATTTT. Its translation is CASSPTGAVLSTDTQYF.

The V call is TRBV30, the J call TRBJ1-2; 7 bases match TRBD1. Germline loops: CDR1 GTSNPN, CDR2 SVGIG (reference sequence). V was pared by 2 bases and J by 4 bases, with 10 bases of the junction left unmatched. The CDR3 is 15 residues long. CDR3 bases: TGTGCCTGGAGTAGACTACTAGGGGGCAGCTATGGCTACACCTTC. Its protein is CAWSRLLGGSYGYTF. Filled out from reference TRBV30 and TRBJ1-2, the complete variable domain reads SQTIHQWPATLVQPVGSPLSLECTVEGTSNPNLYWYRQAAGRGLQLLFYSVGIGQISSEVPQNLSASRPQDRQFILSSKKLLLSDSGFYLCAWSRLLGGSYGYTFGSGTRLTVV.

A single count supports this clone. The chain employs TRBV5-1 and TRBJ2-1, with 7 bases lining up with TRBD2. The V gene's germline CDR1 is SGHRS and CDR2 YFSETQ. The CDR3 is made up of 15 amino acids. V was pared by 1 base and J by 9 bases, with 10 bases of the junction left unmatched. CDR3 coding DNA: TGCGCCAGCAGCTTGCTCCAGCGGGGAGTGGGTGAGCAGTTCTTC. Translated: CASSLLQRGVGEQFF.

The rearrangement joins TRBV24-1 to TRBJ2-5, with D unresolved. V lost 2 bases and J lost 4, with 10 bases in between. The CDR3 is made up of 14 amino acids. The V gene's germline CDR1 is KGHDR and CDR2 SFDVKD. DNA for the CDR3: TGTGCCACCAGTGATTCGATAGTGGGAGAGACCCAGTACTTC. Translation gives CATSDSIVGETQYF.

This clone was counted once. CDR3 region: CASSLVDEQYF. CDR3 coding DNA: TGTGCCAGCAGCTTAGTGGACGAGCAGTACTTC. This chain joins TRBV7-2 and TRBJ2-7; D unclear. There are 11 residues in the CDR3. The V end lost 1 base, the J end lost 5 bases, and 3 bases lay between the germline ends. CDR1 is SGHTA and CDR2 is FQGNSA in the germline V gene.

The rearrangement joins TRBV21-1 to TRBJ1-6. TRBV21-1 is noted as a pseudogene. This CDR3 contains 14 residues. The CDR3 coding sequence is TGTGCCAGCAGTTCGGGGGAAGGTGATTCACCCCTCCACTTT. This sequence encodes CASSSGEGDSPLHF.

The rearrangement uses TRBV11-2 and TRBJ2-1; a possible D gene is TRBD2 (5 bases). The CDR3 is 14 amino acids. The germline V gene has CDR1 SGHAT and CDR2 FQNNGV. The V end was cut by 2 bases, the J end by 6 bases, with 11 bases between. CDR3 sequence reads: CASSLIIEGNEQFF. As DNA, the CDR3 is TGTGCCAGCAGCTTAATTATTGAGGGCAATGAGCAGTTCTTC. Based on the CDR3 plus reference TRBV11-2 and TRBJ2-1, the full variable domain is EAGVAQSPRYKIIEKRQSVAFWCNPISGHATLYWYQQILGQGPKLLIQFQNNGVVDDSQLPKDRFSAERLKGVDSTLKIQPAKLEDSAVYLCASSLIIEGNEQFFGPGTRLTVL.

The chain joins TRBV21-1 to TRBJ2-4; the listed D gene, TRBD2, was not tested against the DNA. TRBV21-1 is labeled a pseudogene. The length of the CDR3 is 12 residues. The CDR3: CASSKGGGIQYF. Here the CDR3 DNA reads TGTGCCAGCAGCAAAGGGGGAGGCATTCAGTACTTC.

The chain joins TRBV4-3 to TRBJ1-1, with no clear D. Germline CDR1 LGHNA, CDR2 YSLEER. The ends were cut back, 1 base at V and 0 bases at J, with 3 bases in the middle. CDR3 length equals 13 residues. The CDR3 reads CASSQAMNTEAFF. The DNA of the CDR3 is TGCGCCAGCAGCCAAGCGATGAACACTGAAGCTTTCTTT.

V is TRBV6-1 and J is TRBJ1-2; D gene uncertain. This CDR3 is built from 16 residues. The germline CDR1 and CDR2 sequences are MNHNS and SASEGT. Deletions cut 2 bases from V and 8 bases from J, with 21 bases between. The CDR3, as DNA: TGTGCCAGCAGTGAAATGGTAATAGTGGCAGGTCGGGGCTACACCTTC. It yields the protein CASSEMVIVAGRGYTF.

The J gene is TRBJ2-7, the V gene TRBV29-1; D ambiguous. Looked up from germline, CDR1 is SQVTM and CDR2 is ANQGSEA. V lost 5 bases, J lost 2 bases, and 16 bases lay in between. The length of the CDR3 is 14 residues. This CDR3 reads CSVFGPEVAYEQYF. For the CDR3, the DNA is TGCAGCGTTTTCGGACCTGAAGTTGCCTACGAGCAGTACTTC.

The rearrangement joins TRBV7-2 to TRBJ2-1, with 13 bases fitting TRBD2. Trimming took 1 base from V and 1 from J; bases not matched to a gene: 4. CDR3 size: 18 residues. CDR1 and CDR2 (germline): SGHTA, FQGNSA. The CDR3 region has the DNA TGTGCCAGCAGCTTAGTTAAGACTAGCGGGAGGTCCTACAATGAGCAGTTCTTC. This codes for CASSLVKTSGRSYNEQFF. The whole variable domain, remainder taken from reference TRBV7-2 and TRBJ2-1, is GAGVSQSPSNKVTEKGKDVELRCDPISGHTALYWYRQSLGQGLEFLIYFQGNSAPDKSGLPSDRFSAERTGGSVSTLTIQRTQQEDSAVYLCASSLVKTSGRSYNEQFFGPGTRLTVL.